A single sample gave rise to the 24 T cell receptor beta chains below, sequenced in a study of T cells after posttransplantation cyclophosphamide. Profiling relied on immunoSEQ multiplex PCR, and the TCRdb table lists in-frame clones only, not all of them. The sample offers almost 35,000 clones and no singletons, the top ten holding 6.7%. Sequences were obtained from PBMCs. These receptor sequences come from a woman between 45 and 60 years old in good health and a related stem cell transplant donor.

This clone was detected many times. This sequence joins TRBV5-5 and TRBJ2-1; 7 bases are shared with TRBD1. Germline loops: CDR1 SGHKS, CDR2 YYEKEE (reference sequence). The V and J ends lost 4 bases and 2 bases, in that order; junction bases with no gene match: 6. This CDR3 has 15 amino acids. In DNA, the CDR3 is TGTGCCAGCAGCCCGACACAGGGGACCTACAATGAGCAGTTCTTC. Its translation: CASSPTQGTYNEQFF.

The table lists this clone with a few counts. The gene calls are TRBV5-4 and TRBJ2-7; D is perhaps TRBD2 (7 bases). The CDR3 loop spans 16 amino acids. Germline CDR1 SGHNT, CDR2 YYREEE (reference sequence). Deletions cut 2 bases from V and 0 bases from J, with 15 bases between. This chain's CDR3 is CASSFGGGVSSYEQYF. As DNA, the CDR3 is TGTGCCAGCAGCTTTGGAGGGGGGGTTAGCTCCTACGAGCAGTACTTC.

This clone was seen many times. The V gene is TRBV7-6, the J gene TRBJ2-1; unclear D gene. Trimming left V 5 bases short and J 5 bases short, with 16 bases between. This CDR3 is 15 amino acids long. In germline, CDR1 is SGHVS, CDR2 FNYEAQ. The CDR3 DNA follows: TGTGCCAGCAGCCAGGCTCCCCTGGGCCACAATGAGCAGTTCTTC. Translating it yields CASSQAPLGHNEQFF.

This chain joins TRBV30 and TRBJ2-1, with 9 bases aligning to TRBD2. Germline loops: CDR1 GTSNPN, CDR2 SVGIG (reference sequence). The CDR3 has 14 residues. After removal of 5 bases from V and 8 bases from J, the junction contained 10 bases not matched to a gene. CDR3 in amino acids: CAWGIAGAGHEQFF. The DNA of the CDR3 is TGTGCCTGGGGGATAGCGGGAGCAGGGCATGAGCAGTTCTTC.

V and J are TRBV29-1 and TRBJ2-4; 7 positions match TRBD1. The CDR3 runs 16 residues. Trimming took 6 bases from V and 0 from J; bases not matched to a gene: 11. Germline lookup yields CDR1 SQVTM and CDR2 ANQGSEA. The DNA of the CDR3 is TGCAGCGTGCGAAAACCGGGACAGCTAGCCAAAAACATTCAGTACTTC. Translated, it gives CSVRKPGQLAKNIQYF.

In its sample, this clone was seen many times. This chain uses TRBV7-3 with TRBJ2-2; 7 bases map to TRBD2. Trimming took 3 bases from V and 2 from J; bases not matched to a gene: 12. The germline CDR1 and CDR2 sequences are SGHTA and FQGTGA. The CDR3 is made up of 18 amino acids. The CDR3 loop reads CASSFPREGRTNTGELFF. DNA for the CDR3: TGTGCCAGCAGCTTCCCCAGGGAGGGGAGAACAAACACCGGGGAGCTGTTTTTT.

At least ten counts were recorded for this clone. The chain recombines TRBV5-1 with TRBJ1-1, with 9 positions matching TRBD1. Germline values: CDR1 SGHRS, CDR2 YFSETQ. This CDR3 comprises 14 residues. Trimming removed 2 bases from V and 5 bases from J; junction bases left unmatched: 4. The CDR3 coding sequence is TGCGCCAGCAGCTTCCGGGACAGGGCGACTGAAGCTTTCTTT. Protein: CASSFRDRATEAFF.

This clone has a count of ten or more. The rearrangement links TRBV19 to TRBJ1-5; 9 nucleotides agree with TRBD1. Per germline, CDR1 LNHDA and CDR2 SQIVND (reference sequence). The V and J ends lost 6 bases and 1 base, in that order; junction bases with no gene match: 4. CDR3 size: 15 residues. CDR3 loop: CASSVDRGSNQPQHF. Written as DNA, the CDR3 is TGTGCCAGTAGCGTAGACAGGGGGAGCAATCAGCCCCAGCATTTT.

This clone was detected ten times or more. The V gene is TRBV18, the J gene TRBJ2-1; no clear D. The CDR3 covers 13 residues. Trimming cost V 3 bases and J 5 bases, with 8 bases left between them. Germline lookup yields CDR1 KGHSH and CDR2 LQKENI. The CDR3 loop is CASSPRRDNEQFF. The CDR3 coding sequence is TGTGCCAGCTCACCTAGACGGGACAATGAGCAGTTCTTC.

This clone was found many times. This CDR3 is CASNLALAGVNTDTQYF. CDR3 nucleotides: TGTGCCAGCAATCTGGCCCTGGCGGGAGTGAACACAGATACGCAGTATTTT. The V and J genes are TRBV12-3 or TRBV12-4 and TRBJ2-3, with 7 bases matching TRBD2. This CDR3 contains 17 residues. The V and J ends lost 7 bases and 2 bases, in that order; junction bases with no gene match: 15.

The sample holds many counts of this clone. The J gene is TRBJ2-1, the V gene TRBV4-3; 7 bases map to TRBD1. The CDR3 is made up of 12 amino acids. Trimming removed 1 base from V and 13 bases from J; junction bases left unmatched: 4. Germline CDR1 is LGHNA and CDR2 is YSLEER. CDR3 region: CASSQGEGGQFF. DNA for the CDR3: TGCGCCAGCAGCCAAGGGGAAGGGGGCCAGTTCTTC.

Ten or more counts support this clone. The chain combines TRBV18 with TRBJ2-3; TRBD2 agrees at 13 bases. The CDR3 covers 18 residues. V dropped 1 base and J dropped 0; count of bases not matched to a gene: 4. Germline values: CDR1 KGHSH, CDR2 LQKENI. The CDR3 nucleotides are TGTGCCAGCTCACCACAGGGACTAGCGGGGACCAGCACAGATACGCAGTATTTT. Translated, it gives CASSPQGLAGTSTDTQYF. Full variable domain (missing parts from reference TRBV18 and TRBJ2-3): NAGVMQNPRHLVRRRGQEARLRCSPMKGHSHVYWYRQLPEEGLKFMVYLQKENIIDESGMPKERFSAEFPKEGPSILRIQQVVRGDSAAYFCASSPQGLAGTSTDTQYFGPGTRLTVL.

This clone was found many times. This chain connects TRBV11-2 to TRBJ2-2, with 8 bases that match TRBD1. This CDR3 comprises 17 residues. Germline V gene sequence: CDR1 SGHAT, CDR2 FQNNGV. Losses at the gene ends were 6 bases for V and 3 bases for J; bases not matched to a gene: 12. CDR3 sequence reads: CASRFDFSDRDTGELFF. CDR3 in DNA: TGTGCCAGCAGATTTGACTTTTCGGACAGGGACACCGGGGAGCTGTTTTTT.

This clone was detected ten times or more. The chain carries TRBV20-1 and TRBJ1-1; D not certain. The germline gives CDR1 DFQATT, CDR2 SNEGSKA (reference sequence). This CDR3 spans 11 amino acids. V lost 3 bases to trimming and J lost 1 base, with 3 bases between them. The CDR3 reads CSARANTEAFF. In DNA, the CDR3 is TGCAGTGCTAGGGCGAACACTGAAGCTTTCTTT.

This clone was detected ten times or more. V and J are TRBV2 and TRBJ2-7; 7 bases fit TRBD2. Trimming at V came to 6 bases and at J to 4 bases, leaving 12 bases not matched to a gene. The CDR3 spans 15 residues. CDR1 and CDR2 (germline): SNHLY, FYNNEI. The CDR3, as DNA: TGTGCCAGCAGAACCGGGGGAGGGATACTATACGAGCAGTACTTC. This sequence encodes CASRTGGGILYEQYF.

This chain links TRBV30 with TRBJ2-6, with D perhaps TRBD2 (7 bases). The CDR3 is 17 amino acids. Trimming cost V 3 bases and J 0 bases, with 15 bases left between them. CDR1 is GTSNPN and CDR2 is SVGIG in the germline V gene (reference sequence). The CDR3 nucleotides are TGTGCCTGGAGCGAAGGGGGGGCCCTCTCTGGGGCCAACGTCCTGACTTTC. It is translated as CAWSEGGALSGANVLTF.

This clone was observed many times. The V and J genes are TRBV30 and TRBJ2-1, with TRBD2 matching over 10 bases. V trimming: 0 bases; J trimming: 6 bases; junction bases outside the gene matches: 2. CDR1 GTSNPN and CDR2 SVGIG come from the germline V gene (reference sequence). This CDR3 comprises 14 residues. CDR3 sequence reads: CAWSVLAGSNEQFF. As DNA, the CDR3 is TGTGCCTGGAGTGTACTAGCGGGAAGCAATGAGCAGTTCTTC.

This clone has ten or more counts. This chain uses TRBV4-1 with TRBJ2-1; TRBD2 matches 12 bases. There are 16 residues in the CDR3. J gave up 4 bases and V 4 bases, and 5 bases lay outside the gene matches. Per germline, CDR1 MGHRA and CDR2 YSYEKL. CDR3 sequence: CASSRGLAGLYNEQFF. CDR3 DNA sequence: TGCGCCAGCAGCCGCGGACTAGCGGGACTGTACAATGAGCAGTTCTTC.

The table lists this clone with many counts. The chain uses TRBV6-6 and TRBJ2-1, with 10 bases that match TRBD2. Germline V gene lookup returns CDR1 MNHNY and CDR2 SVGAGI (reference sequence). CDR3 size: 15 residues. Trimming cost V 2 bases and J 14 bases; bases outside gene matches: 12. As DNA, the CDR3 is TGTGCCAGCAGTTACAGTTCGGCTAGCGGGAGCAAAGAGTTCTTC. This codes for CASSYSSASGSKEFF.

This clone was picked up many times. This chain connects TRBV9 to TRBJ1-1; no clear D gene. Trimming left V 0 bases short and J 0 bases short, with 9 bases between. This CDR3 has 15 amino acids. Germline V gene sequence: CDR1 SGDLS, CDR2 YYNGEE. For the CDR3, the DNA is TGTGCCAGCAGCGTAGTTAGCAGAATGAACACTGAAGCTTTCTTT. Protein: CASSVVSRMNTEAFF.

In this sample, this clone turned up many times. The chain couples TRBV6-5 to TRBJ2-3, with TRBD2 matching over 8 bases. CDR1 is MNHEY, CDR2 SVGAGI, per germline. CDR3 length equals 13 residues. Germline trimming cut 6 bases from V and 6 bases from J; bases unmatched to any gene: 5. As DNA, the CDR3 is TGTGCCAGCAGCCCGGGGGGGGTGGATACGCAGTATTTT. It is translated as CASSPGGVDTQYF.

This clone was detected many times. The V call is TRBV5-1, the J call TRBJ2-2, with unresolved D. From germline, CDR1 is SGHRS and CDR2 YFSETQ. This CDR3 contains 13 residues. Trimming took off 0 bases at V and 7 bases at J, with 7 bases between the two ends. Here the CDR3 reads CASSLEQLGELFF. CDR3 DNA sequence: TGCGCCAGCAGCTTGGAACAGCTCGGGGAGCTGTTTTTT.

This clone was seen more than once but under ten times. This chain links TRBV7-3 with TRBJ1-2; D gene uncertain. The ends were cut back, 4 bases at V and 4 bases at J, with 10 bases in the middle. Per the germline V gene, CDR1 is SGHTA and CDR2 is FQGTGA. This CDR3 spans 13 amino acids. The CDR3 region is CASSYGSVYGYTF. The DNA of the CDR3 is TGTGCCAGCAGCTACGGGTCGGTCTATGGCTACACCTTC.

This clone was counted between two and nine times. V is TRBV25-1 and J is TRBJ1-1, with TRBD1 as a possible D gene (5 bases). The CDR3 is made up of 16 amino acids. V shed 0 bases and J shed 0 bases, with 11 bases lying between them. Germline V gives CDR1 MGHDK, CDR2 SYGVNS. CDR3 loop: CASSEYGRGLNTEAFF. In nucleotides, the CDR3 is TGTGCCAGCAGTGAATACGGGAGGGGATTGAACACTGAAGCTTTCTTT.